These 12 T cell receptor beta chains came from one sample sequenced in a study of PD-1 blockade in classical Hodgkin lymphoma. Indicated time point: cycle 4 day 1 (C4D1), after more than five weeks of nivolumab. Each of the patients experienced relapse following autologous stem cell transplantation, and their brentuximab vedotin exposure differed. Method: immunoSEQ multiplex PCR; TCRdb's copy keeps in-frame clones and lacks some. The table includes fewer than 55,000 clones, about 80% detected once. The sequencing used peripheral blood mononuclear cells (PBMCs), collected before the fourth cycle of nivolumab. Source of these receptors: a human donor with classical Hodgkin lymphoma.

The CDR3 reads CASSIRQGAYNEQFF. The CDR3 nucleotides read TGTGCCAGTAGTATAAGACAGGGGGCCTACAATGAGCAGTTCTTC. The V gene is TRBV19, the J gene TRBJ2-1, with TRBD1 matching 9 bases. This CDR3 has 15 residues. Germline assignment: CDR1 LNHDA and CDR2 SQIVND (reference sequence). V dropped 2 bases and J dropped 2; count of bases not matched to a gene: 1.

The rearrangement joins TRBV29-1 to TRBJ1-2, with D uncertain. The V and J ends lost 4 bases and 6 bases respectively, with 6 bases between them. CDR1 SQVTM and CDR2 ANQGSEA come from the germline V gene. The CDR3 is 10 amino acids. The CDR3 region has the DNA TGCAGCGTTGGAGTTAATGGCTACACCTTC. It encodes CSVGVNGYTF.

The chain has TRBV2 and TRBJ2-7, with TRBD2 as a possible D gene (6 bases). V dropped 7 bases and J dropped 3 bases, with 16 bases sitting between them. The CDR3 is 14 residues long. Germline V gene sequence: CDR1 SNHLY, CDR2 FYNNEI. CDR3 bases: TGTGCCAGCACAGGTCAGGGAGGTAACTACGAGCAGTACTTC. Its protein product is CASTGQGGNYEQYF.

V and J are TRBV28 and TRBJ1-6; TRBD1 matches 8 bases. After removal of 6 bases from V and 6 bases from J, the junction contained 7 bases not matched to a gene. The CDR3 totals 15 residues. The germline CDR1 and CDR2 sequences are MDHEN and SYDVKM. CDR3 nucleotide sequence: TGTGCCAGCAGGCCTAGCGGACAGGGTAATTCACCCCTCCACTTT. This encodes CASRPSGQGNSPLHF.

Here the CDR3 reads CASSSQGASGNEKLFF. The CDR3 coding sequence is TGTGCCAGCAGCTCCCAGGGGGCGAGCGGTAATGAAAAACTGTTTTTT. The J gene is TRBJ1-4, the V gene TRBV11-3, with 8 bases aligning to TRBD1. The CDR3 is made up of 16 amino acids. CDR1 and CDR2 (germline): SGHNT, YENEEA. The junction had 8 bases not matched to a gene; V was cut back by 4 bases and J by 4 bases.

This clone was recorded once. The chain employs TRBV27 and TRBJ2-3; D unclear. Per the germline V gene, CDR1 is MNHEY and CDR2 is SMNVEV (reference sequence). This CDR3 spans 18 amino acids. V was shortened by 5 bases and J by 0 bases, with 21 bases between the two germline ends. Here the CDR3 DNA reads TGTGCCAGCAGTCACCAAACTCCTTTATCCCACAGCACAGATACGCAGTATTTT. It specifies CASSHQTPLSHSTDTQYF.

DNA for the CDR3: TGTGCCAGCAGCTTAACTAGTCGGGGCACCGGGGAGCTGTTTTTT. Residues: CASSLTSRGTGELFF. V usage is TRBV7-3 and J usage is TRBJ2-2, with a tentative D call TRBD2 (5 bases). The CDR3 sequence is 15 residues long. V was clipped by 0 bases and J by 4 bases, with 9 bases between them. Germline CDR1 and CDR2: SGHTA and FQGTGA.

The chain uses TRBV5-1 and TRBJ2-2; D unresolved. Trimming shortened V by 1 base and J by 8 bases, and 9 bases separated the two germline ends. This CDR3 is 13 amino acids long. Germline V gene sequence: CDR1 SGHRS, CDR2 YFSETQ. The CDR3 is CASSLTEAGELFF. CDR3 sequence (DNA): TGCGCCAGCAGCTTGACGGAAGCAGGGGAGCTGTTTTTT.

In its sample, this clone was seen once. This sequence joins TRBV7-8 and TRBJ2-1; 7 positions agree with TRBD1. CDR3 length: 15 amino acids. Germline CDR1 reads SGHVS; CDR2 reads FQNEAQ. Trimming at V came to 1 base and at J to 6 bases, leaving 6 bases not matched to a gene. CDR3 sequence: CASSLVGRGFNEQFF. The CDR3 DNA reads TGTGCCAGCAGCTTAGTGGGCAGGGGGTTCAATGAGCAGTTCTTC.

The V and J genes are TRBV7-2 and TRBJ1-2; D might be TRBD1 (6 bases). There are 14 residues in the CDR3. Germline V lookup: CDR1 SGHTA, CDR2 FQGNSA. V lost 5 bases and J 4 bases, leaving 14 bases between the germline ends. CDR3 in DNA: TGTGCCAGCAGCCCAGGCAGGGGCACCTATGGCTACACCTTC. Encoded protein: CASSPGRGTYGYTF. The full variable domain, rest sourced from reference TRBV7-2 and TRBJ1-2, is GAGVSQSPSNKVTEKGKDVELRCDPISGHTALYWYRQSLGQGLEFLIYFQGNSAPDKSGLPSDRFSAERTGGSVSTLTIQRTQQEDSAVYLCASSPGRGTYGYTFGSGTRLTVV.

This chain's CDR3 is CASSGSSKETQYF. The CDR3 nucleotides are TGTGCCAGCAGCGGCTCGAGCAAGGAGACCCAGTACTTC. The rearrangement links TRBV6-6 to TRBJ2-5; D is undetermined. V lost 6 bases, J lost 5 bases, and 13 bases lay in between. This CDR3 contains 13 residues. CDR1 is MNHNY and CDR2 is SVGAGI in the germline V gene (reference sequence).

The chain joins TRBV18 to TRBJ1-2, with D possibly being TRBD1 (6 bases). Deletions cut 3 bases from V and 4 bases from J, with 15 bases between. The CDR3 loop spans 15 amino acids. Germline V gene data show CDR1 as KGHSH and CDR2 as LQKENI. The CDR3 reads CASSPEHGRGYGYTF. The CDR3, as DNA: TGTGCCAGCTCACCGGAGCACGGCAGGGGCTATGGCTACACCTTC.